A single sample gave rise to the 13 T cell receptor beta chains below, sequenced in a study of CD8 T cells in ankylosing spondylitis. Points from the study as a whole: Made up of about eight highly homologous variants, a TCR beta motif appeared characteristic of ankylosing spondylitis blood.

Their specific antigens are unknown. MiXCR, run by TCRdb on the 5' RACE reads, gives a single entry per CDR3 protein. This sample has about 500,000 distinct CDR3 sequences, with more than 9.5% found just once. The specimen sequenced was blood, either unsorted or a sorted T cell fraction (not recorded which). The receptors here all came from a male donor with ankylosing spondylitis.

This clonotype was seen a handful of times. DNA of the CDR3: TGTGCCAGCAGCTCGGGACAGGGGAAAACTTCCACAGATACGCAGTATTTT. Translation gives CASSSGQGKTSTDTQYF. The rearrangement uses TRBV11-2 and TRBJ2-3; 10 bases map to TRBD1. The germline V gene has CDR1 SGHAT and CDR2 FQNNGV. Trimming cost V 4 bases and J 2 bases; bases outside gene matches: 9. CDR3 length: 17 residues.

The rearrangement joins TRBV12-3 or TRBV12-4 to TRBJ2-7; D uncertain. This CDR3 is 12 amino acids long. The germline V and J ends were trimmed by 1 base and 8 bases, with 9 bases remaining between them. The CDR3: CASSLEAIQQYF. The CDR3 DNA follows: TGTGCCAGCAGTTTAGAGGCGATCCAGCAGTACTTC.

This clonotype was observed a handful of times. The rearrangement links TRBV30 to TRBJ2-2; unclear D gene. This CDR3 spans 12 amino acids. The ends were cut back, 2 bases at V and 8 bases at J, with 9 bases in the middle. The germline V gene has CDR1 GTSNPN and CDR2 SVGIG (reference sequence). The CDR3 region has the DNA TGTGCCTGGAGTACCGGCCGGGGGGAGCTGTTTTTT. Translation gives CAWSTGRGELFF. Using reference TRBV30 and TRBJ2-2 for the parts outside the CDR3, the full variable domain is SQTIHQWPATLVQPVGSPLSLECTVEGTSNPNLYWYRQAAGRGLQLLFYSVGIGQISSEVPQNLSASRPQDRQFILSSKKLLLSDSGFYLCAWSTGRGELFFGEGSRLTVL.

This clonotype showed up just a few times. This chain connects TRBV29-1 to TRBJ1-4; D remains unclear. This CDR3 is built from 12 residues. Germline CDR1 and CDR2: SQVTM and ANQGSEA. Trimming removed 8 bases from V and 6 bases from J, with 13 bases in between. CDR3 sequence reads: CSLRTSDEKLFF. CDR3 sequence (DNA): TGCAGCCTTCGGACCAGCGATGAAAAACTGTTTTTT. Full variable domain (remainder filled in from reference TRBV29-1 and TRBJ1-4): SAVISQKPSRDICQRGTSLTIQCQVDSQVTMMFWYRQQPGQSLTLIATANQGSEATYESGFVIDKFPISRPNLTFSTLTVSNMSPEDSSIYLCSLRTSDEKLFFGSGTQLSVL.

This clonotype was seen ten or more times. The chain couples TRBV5-1 to TRBJ2-1; D gene uncertain. Trimming took off 9 bases at V and 5 bases at J, with 15 bases between the two ends. The V gene's germline CDR1 is SGHRS and CDR2 YFSETQ. The length of the CDR3 is 13 residues. The CDR3 region is CATTENLNNEQFF. For the CDR3, the DNA is TGCGCCACCACGGAGAACTTAAACAATGAGCAGTTCTTC.

This clonotype was counted only a few times. This chain uses TRBV7-9 with TRBJ2-5; 9 nucleotides align to TRBD2. The V gene end was trimmed by 6 bases and the J gene end by 3 bases; junction bases not matched to a gene: 5. Germline CDR1 SEHNR, CDR2 FQNEAQ (reference sequence). The CDR3 runs to 14 residues. In nucleotides, the CDR3 is TGTGCCAGCAGGCCGACTAGCGGCAAAGAGACCCAGTACTTC. It encodes CASRPTSGKETQYF.

There are many counts of this clonotype. This chain links TRBV2 with TRBJ2-5; D is unclear. CDR1 and CDR2 (germline): SNHLY, FYNNEI. The germline V and J ends were trimmed by 5 bases and 4 bases, with 11 bases remaining between them. The CDR3 is 13 amino acids. In nucleotides, the CDR3 is TGTGCCAGCAGTAGGGCAGCCTCAGAGACCCAGTACTTC. The encoded protein is CASSRAASETQYF.

The chain has TRBV20-1 and TRBJ1-1; maybe TRBD1 (5 bases). Germline V gives CDR1 DFQATT, CDR2 SNEGSKA (reference sequence). Trimming left V 2 bases short and J 1 base short, with 11 bases between. CDR3 length: 14 residues. The CDR3 protein is CSARSGLQNTEAFF. The CDR3 DNA sequence: TGCAGTGCTAGATCGGGACTTCAGAACACTGAAGCTTTCTTT.

This clonotype was picked up a small number of times. The chain recombines TRBV7-7 with TRBJ2-1; D not certain. This CDR3 has 15 residues. Germline CDR1 SSHAT, CDR2 FNYEAQ (reference sequence). The V end lost 5 bases, the J end lost 5 bases, and 16 bases lay between the germline ends. CDR3 DNA: TGTGCCAGCAGCCTAGACGGAAGACTCAACAATGAGCAGTTCTTC. It specifies CASSLDGRLNNEQFF.

The rearrangement joins TRBV3-1 to TRBJ2-1; the D gene is possibly TRBD2 (6 bases). Looked up from germline, CDR1 is LGHDT and CDR2 is YNNKEL (reference sequence). V dropped 3 bases and J dropped 0 bases, with 15 bases sitting between them. CDR3 length equals 17 residues. CDR3 in DNA: TGTGCCAGCAGCCATTGGGTGGGAGGAAGCTCCTACAATGAGCAGTTCTTC. Translating gives CASSHWVGGSSYNEQFF.

The table lists this clonotype with a few counts. V and J are TRBV27 and TRBJ1-1; D is uncertain. V lost 3 bases and J 0 bases, leaving 8 bases between the germline ends. This CDR3 contains 14 residues. Germline CDR1 MNHEY, CDR2 SMNVEV (reference sequence). DNA for the CDR3: TGTGCCAGCAGTTTTGACAAGATGAACACTGAAGCTTTCTTT. Its translation: CASSFDKMNTEAFF.

This clonotype occurred a few times. Sequence at one end of the junction differs from germline and may be a read error. The chain employs TRBV10-3 and TRBJ2-3; D gene ambiguous. The CDR3 has 13 residues. CDR1 ENHRY and CDR2 SYGVKD come from the germline V gene. Here the CDR3 reads CAISVPSADSQYF. The DNA of the CDR3 is TGTGCCATCAGTGTGCCGTCCGCAGATTCGCAGTATTTT.

This clonotype was seen ten or more times. This chain links TRBV5-1 with TRBJ2-7; 14 bases are shared with TRBD2. Looked up from germline, CDR1 is SGHRS and CDR2 is YFSETQ. This CDR3 spans 15 amino acids. V dropped 5 bases and J dropped 2; count of bases not matched to a gene: 3. CDR3 protein: CASRPTSGRAYEQYF. The CDR3 nucleotides are TGCGCCAGCAGGCCGACTAGCGGGAGGGCCTACGAGCAGTACTTC.